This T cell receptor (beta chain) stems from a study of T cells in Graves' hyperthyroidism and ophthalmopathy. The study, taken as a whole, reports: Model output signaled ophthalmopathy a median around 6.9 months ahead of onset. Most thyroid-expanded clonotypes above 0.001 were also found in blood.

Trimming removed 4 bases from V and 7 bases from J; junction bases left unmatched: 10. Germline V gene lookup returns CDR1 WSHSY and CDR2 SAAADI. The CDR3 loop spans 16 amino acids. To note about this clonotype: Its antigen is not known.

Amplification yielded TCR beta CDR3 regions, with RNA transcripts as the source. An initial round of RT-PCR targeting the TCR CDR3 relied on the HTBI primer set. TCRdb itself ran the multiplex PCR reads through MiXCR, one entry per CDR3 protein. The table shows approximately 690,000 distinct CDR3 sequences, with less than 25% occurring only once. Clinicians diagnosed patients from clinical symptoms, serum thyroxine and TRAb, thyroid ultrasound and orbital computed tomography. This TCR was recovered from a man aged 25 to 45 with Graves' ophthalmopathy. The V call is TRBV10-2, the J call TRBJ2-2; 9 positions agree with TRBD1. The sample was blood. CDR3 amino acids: CASSGEGDRDYGELFF. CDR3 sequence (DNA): TGCGCCAGCAGTGGGGAAGGGGACAGGGACTACGGGGAGCTGTTTTTT.